This T cell receptor beta chain was recorded in a study of beta chain features in type 1 diabetes. Study summary: Regarding age, gender and cell yields, patients proved similar to healthy donors. Across every sample, around 100,000,000 sorted cells were examined in total.

This clone was seen a handful of times. Its antigen is not identified. General study results and limits: In all four CD4+ subsets, TCRB CDR3 length was significantly, moderately reduced in type 1 diabetes. Among type 1 diabetes patients, VDJ junctions had fewer insertions and more deletions.

The CDR3 spans 12 residues. V was clipped by 2 bases and J by 14 bases; unmatched bases: 6. Germline-derived CDR1 and CDR2 are ENHRY and SYGVKD. As every portion of the isolated RNA was reverse transcribed, the sequencing read expressed TCRB transcripts. Produced via immunoSEQ multiplex PCR; TCRdb's table is partial and in-frame only. Of approximately 600,000 clones detected, 12% appear once; the ten largest clones hold roughly 0.12%. Approximately 110 mL of blood, on average, came from one heparinised draw per donor. This receptor was obtained from a man aged 30 to 39 with type 1 diabetes. The sample comprised naive CD4+ T cells from blood. This rearrangement joins TRBV10-3 to TRBJ2-4; TRBD1 matches 7 bases. The CDR3 region has the DNA TGTGCCATCAGTGAGAGCGACAGGGTAGAGTACTTC. This translates into CAISESDRVEYF.